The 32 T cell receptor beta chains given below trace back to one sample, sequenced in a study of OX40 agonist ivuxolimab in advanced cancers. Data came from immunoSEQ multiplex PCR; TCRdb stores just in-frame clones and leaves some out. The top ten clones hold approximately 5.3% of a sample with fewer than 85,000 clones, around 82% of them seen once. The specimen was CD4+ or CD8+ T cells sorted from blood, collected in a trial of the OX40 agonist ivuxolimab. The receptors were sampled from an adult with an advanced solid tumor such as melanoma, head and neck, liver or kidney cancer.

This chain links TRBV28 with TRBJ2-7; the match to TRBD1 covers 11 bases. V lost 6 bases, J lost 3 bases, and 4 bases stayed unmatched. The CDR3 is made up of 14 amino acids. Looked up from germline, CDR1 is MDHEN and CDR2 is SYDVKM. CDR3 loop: CASRPGQGVYEQYF. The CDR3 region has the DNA TGTGCCAGCAGACCGGGACAGGGGGTCTACGAGCAGTACTTC.

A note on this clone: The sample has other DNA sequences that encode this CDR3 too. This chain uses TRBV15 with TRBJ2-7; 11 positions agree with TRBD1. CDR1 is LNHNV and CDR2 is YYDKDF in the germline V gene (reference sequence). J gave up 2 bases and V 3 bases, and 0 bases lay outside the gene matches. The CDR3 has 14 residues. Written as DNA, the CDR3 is TGTGCCACCAGCAGGGACAGGGGGCCCTACGAGCAGTACTTC. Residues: CATSRDRGPYEQYF.

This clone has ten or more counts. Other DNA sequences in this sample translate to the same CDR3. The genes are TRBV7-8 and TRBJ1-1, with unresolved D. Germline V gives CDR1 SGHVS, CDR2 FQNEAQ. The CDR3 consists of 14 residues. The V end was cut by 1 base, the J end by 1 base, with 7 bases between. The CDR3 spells CASSLVVGNTEAFF. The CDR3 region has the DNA TGTGCCAGCAGCTTAGTAGTCGGGAACACTGAAGCTTTCTTT.

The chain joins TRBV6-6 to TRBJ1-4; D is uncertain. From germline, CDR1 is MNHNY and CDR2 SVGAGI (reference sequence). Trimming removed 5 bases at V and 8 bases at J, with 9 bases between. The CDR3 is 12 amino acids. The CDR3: CASSPVGEKLFF. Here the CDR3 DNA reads TGTGCCAGCAGTCCCGTTGGAGAAAAACTGTTTTTT.

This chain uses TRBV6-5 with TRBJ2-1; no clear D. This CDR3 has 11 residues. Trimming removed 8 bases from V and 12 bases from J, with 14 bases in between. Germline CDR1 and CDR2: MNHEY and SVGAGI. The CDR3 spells CASGTASWQFF. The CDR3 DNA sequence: TGTGCCAGCGGAACCGCTTCCTGGCAGTTCTTC.

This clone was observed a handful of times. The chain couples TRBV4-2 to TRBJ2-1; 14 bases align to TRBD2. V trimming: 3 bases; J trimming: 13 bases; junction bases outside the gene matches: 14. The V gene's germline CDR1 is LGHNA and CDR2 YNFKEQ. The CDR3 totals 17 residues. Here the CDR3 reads CASSHPGTSGSPHPQFF. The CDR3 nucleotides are TGTGCCAGCAGCCACCCCGGGACTAGCGGGAGTCCCCACCCCCAGTTCTTC.

The CDR3 DNA reads as TGCGCCAGCAGCTTTACCTCAGGTGAAGCTTTCTTT. Protein sequence: CASSFTSGEAFF. The chain combines TRBV5-1 with TRBJ1-1, with no clear D. Germline CDR1 and CDR2: SGHRS and YFSETQ. The germline V and J ends were trimmed by 2 bases and 7 bases, with 9 bases remaining between them. The CDR3 is made up of 12 amino acids.

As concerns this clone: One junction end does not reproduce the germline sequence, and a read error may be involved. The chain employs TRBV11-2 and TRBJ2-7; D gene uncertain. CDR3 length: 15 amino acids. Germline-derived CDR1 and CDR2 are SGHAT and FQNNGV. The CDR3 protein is CANSLVSGRSHEQYF. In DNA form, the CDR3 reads TGTGCCAACAGCTTAGTTTCGGGCAGGAGCCACGAGCAGTACTTC.

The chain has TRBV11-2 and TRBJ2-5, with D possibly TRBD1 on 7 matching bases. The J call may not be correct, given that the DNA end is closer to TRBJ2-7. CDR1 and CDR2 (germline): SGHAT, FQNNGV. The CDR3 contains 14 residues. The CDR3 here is CASNRGGGTYEQYF. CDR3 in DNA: TGTGCCAGCAACCGAGGGGGCGGGACCTACGAGCAGTACTTC.

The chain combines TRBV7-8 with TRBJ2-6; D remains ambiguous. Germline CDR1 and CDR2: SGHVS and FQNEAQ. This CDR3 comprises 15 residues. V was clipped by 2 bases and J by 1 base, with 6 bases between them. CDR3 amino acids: CASSLWGSGANVLTF. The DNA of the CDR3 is TGTGCCAGCAGCTTATGGGGATCTGGGGCCAACGTCCTGACTTTC.

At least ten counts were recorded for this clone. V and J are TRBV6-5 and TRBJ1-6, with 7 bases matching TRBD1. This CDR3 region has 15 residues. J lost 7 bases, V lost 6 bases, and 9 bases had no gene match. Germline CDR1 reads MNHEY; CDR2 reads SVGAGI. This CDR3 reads CASSPSGTANSPLHF. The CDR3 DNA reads TGTGCCAGCAGCCCCTCCGGGACAGCCAATTCACCCCTCCACTTT.

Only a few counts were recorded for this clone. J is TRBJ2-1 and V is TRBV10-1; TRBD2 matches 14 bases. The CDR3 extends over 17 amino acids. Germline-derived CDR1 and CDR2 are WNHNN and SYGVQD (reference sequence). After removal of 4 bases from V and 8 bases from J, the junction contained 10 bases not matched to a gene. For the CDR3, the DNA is TGCGCCAGCAGTGGCCCCGGGACTAGCGGGGGCCTCCATGAGCAGTTCTTC. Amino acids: CASSGPGTSGGLHEQFF.

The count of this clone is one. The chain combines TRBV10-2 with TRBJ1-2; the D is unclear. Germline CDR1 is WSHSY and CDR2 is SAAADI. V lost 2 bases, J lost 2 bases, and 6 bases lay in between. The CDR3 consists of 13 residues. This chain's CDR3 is CASSEGLNYGYTF. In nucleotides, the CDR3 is TGCGCCAGCAGTGAGGGGCTCAACTATGGCTACACCTTC.

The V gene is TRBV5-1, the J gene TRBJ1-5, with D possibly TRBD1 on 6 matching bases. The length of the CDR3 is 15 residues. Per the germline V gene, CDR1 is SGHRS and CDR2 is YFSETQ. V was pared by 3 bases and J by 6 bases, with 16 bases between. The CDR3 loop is CASSYTGLASQPQHF. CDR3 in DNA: TGCGCCAGCAGCTATACAGGGCTGGCGAGTCAGCCCCAGCATTTT. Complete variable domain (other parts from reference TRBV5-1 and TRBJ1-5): KAGVTQTPRYLIKTRGQQVTLSCSPISGHRSVSWYQQTPGQGLQFLFEYFSETQRNKGNFPGRFSGRQFSNSRSEMNVSTLELGDSALYLCASSYTGLASQPQHFGDGTRLSIL.

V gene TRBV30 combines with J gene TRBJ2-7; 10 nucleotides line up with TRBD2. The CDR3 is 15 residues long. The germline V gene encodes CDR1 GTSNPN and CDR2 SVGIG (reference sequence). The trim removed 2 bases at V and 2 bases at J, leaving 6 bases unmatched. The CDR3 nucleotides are TGTGCCTGGAGTCTCGGTAGCGGGAGGACCTACGAGCAGTACTTC. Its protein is CAWSLGSGRTYEQYF. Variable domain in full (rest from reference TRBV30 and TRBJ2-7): SQTIHQWPATLVQPVGSPLSLECTVEGTSNPNLYWYRQAAGRGLQLLFYSVGIGQISSEVPQNLSASRPQDRQFILSSKKLLLSDSGFYLCAWSLGSGRTYEQYFGPGTRLTVT.

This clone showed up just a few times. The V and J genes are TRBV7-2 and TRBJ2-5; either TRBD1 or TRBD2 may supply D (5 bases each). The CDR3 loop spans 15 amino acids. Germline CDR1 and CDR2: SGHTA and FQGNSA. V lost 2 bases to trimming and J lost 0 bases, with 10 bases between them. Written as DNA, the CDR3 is TGTGCCAGCAGCTTAAACAGAGGGGACCAAGAGACCCAGTACTTC. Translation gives CASSLNRGDQETQYF.

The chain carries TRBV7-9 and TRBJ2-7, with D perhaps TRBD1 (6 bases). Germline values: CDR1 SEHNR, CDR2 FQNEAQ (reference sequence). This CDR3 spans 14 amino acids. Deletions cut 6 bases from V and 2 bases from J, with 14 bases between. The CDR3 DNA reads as TGTGCCAGCAGATGGGGCAGGGGCCCCTACGAGCAGTACTTC. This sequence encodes CASRWGRGPYEQYF.

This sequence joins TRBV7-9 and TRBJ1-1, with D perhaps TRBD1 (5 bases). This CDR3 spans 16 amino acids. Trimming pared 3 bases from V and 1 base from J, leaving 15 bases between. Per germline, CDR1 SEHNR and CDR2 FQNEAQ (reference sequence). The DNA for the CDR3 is TGTGCCAGCAGCTTGGGGGTAGGCGAAGGGAACACTGAAGCTTTCTTT. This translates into CASSLGVGEGNTEAFF. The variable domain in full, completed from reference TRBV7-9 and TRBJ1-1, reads DTGVSQNPRHKITKRGQNVTFRCDPISEHNRLYWYRQTLGQGPEFLTYFQNEAQLEKSRLLSDRFSAERPKGSFSTLEIQRTEQGDSAMYLCASSLGVGEGNTEAFFGQGTRLTVV.

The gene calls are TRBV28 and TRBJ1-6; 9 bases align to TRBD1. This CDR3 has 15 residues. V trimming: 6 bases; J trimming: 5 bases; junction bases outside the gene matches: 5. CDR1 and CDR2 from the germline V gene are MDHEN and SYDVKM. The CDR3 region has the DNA TGTGCCAGCAGGCTGGGGACAGGGAATAATTCACCCCTCCACTTT. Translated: CASRLGTGNNSPLHF.

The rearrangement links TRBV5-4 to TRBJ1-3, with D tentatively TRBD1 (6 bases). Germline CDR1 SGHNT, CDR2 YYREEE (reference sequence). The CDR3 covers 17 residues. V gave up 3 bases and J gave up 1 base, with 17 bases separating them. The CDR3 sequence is CASSSVPQGGSGNTIYF. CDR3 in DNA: TGTGCCAGCAGCTCGGTACCACAGGGAGGGTCTGGAAACACCATATATTTT.

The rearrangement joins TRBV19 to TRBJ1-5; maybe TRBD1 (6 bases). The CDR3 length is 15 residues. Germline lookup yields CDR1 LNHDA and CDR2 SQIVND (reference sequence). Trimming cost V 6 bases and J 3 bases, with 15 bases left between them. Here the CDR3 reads CASSPLQGANQPQHF. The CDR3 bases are TGTGCCAGTAGCCCCTTACAGGGAGCCAATCAGCCCCAGCATTTT. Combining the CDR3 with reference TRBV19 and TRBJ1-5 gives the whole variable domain DGGITQSPKYLFRKEGQNVTLSCEQNLNHDAMYWYRQDPGQGLRLIYYSQIVNDFQKGDIAEGYSVSREKKESFPLTVTSAQKNPTAFYLCASSPLQGANQPQHFGDGTRLSIL.

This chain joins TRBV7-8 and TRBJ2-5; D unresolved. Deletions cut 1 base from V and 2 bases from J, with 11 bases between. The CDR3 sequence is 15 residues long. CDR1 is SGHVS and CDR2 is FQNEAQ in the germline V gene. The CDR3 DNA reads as TGTGCCAGCAGCTTAGTTTGGGCGGAACAAGAGACCCAGTACTTC. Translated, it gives CASSLVWAEQETQYF.

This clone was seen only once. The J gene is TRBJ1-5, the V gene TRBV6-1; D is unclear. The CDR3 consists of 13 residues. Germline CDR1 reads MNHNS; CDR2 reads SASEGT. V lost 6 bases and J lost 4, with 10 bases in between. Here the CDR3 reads CASRGLENQPQHF. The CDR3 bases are TGTGCCAGCAGGGGTTTAGAGAATCAGCCCCAGCATTTT.

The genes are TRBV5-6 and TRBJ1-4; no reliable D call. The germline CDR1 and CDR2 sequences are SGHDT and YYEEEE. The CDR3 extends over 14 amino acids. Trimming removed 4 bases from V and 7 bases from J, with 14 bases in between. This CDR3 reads CASSMGGRGEKLFF. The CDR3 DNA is TGTGCCAGCAGCATGGGTGGACGGGGTGAAAAACTGTTTTTT.

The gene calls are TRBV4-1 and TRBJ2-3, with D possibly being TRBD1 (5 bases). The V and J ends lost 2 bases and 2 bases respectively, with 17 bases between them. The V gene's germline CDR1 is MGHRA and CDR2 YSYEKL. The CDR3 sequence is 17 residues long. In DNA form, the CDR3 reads TGCGCCAGCAGCCAAAAACCCCCGACAGCCTTCACAGATACGCAGTATTTT. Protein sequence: CASSQKPPTAFTDTQYF.

The CDR3 DNA follows: TGTGCCAGCAGTTTGGGACAGGGGGACGCTGAAGCTTTCTTT. Translated: CASSLGQGDAEAFF. This rearrangement joins TRBV28 to TRBJ1-1, with TRBD1 identical over 11 bases. Germline V CDR1 and CDR2: MDHEN, SYDVKM. This CDR3 has 14 amino acids. V gave up 3 bases and J gave up 6 bases; unmatched junction bases: 3.

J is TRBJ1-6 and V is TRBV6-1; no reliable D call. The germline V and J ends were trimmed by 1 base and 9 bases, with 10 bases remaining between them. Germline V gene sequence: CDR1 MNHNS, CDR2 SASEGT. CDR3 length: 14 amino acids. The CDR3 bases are TGTGCCAGCAGTGAAGAAGGGCCCTTTTCACCCCTCCACTTT. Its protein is CASSEEGPFSPLHF.

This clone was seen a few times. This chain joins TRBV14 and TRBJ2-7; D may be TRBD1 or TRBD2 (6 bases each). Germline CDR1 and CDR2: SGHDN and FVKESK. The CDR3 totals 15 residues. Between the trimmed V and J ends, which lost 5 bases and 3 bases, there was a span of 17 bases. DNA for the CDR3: TGTGCCAGCAGCGACCGCAGCGAGGGGGGCTACGAGCAGTACTTC. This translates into CASSDRSEGGYEQYF.

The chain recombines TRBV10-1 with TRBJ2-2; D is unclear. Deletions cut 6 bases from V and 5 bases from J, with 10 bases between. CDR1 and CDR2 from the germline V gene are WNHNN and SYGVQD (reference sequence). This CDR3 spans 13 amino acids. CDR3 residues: CASRLTVTGELFF. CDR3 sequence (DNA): TGCGCCAGCAGGCTAACAGTAACCGGGGAGCTGTTTTTT.

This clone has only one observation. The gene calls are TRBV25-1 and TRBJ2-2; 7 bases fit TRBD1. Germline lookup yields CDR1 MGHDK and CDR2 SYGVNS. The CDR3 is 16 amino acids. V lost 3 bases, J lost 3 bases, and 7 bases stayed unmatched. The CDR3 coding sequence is TGTGCCAGCAGTGATTCGACAGGGCGGGACACCGGGGAGCTGTTTTTT. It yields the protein CASSDSTGRDTGELFF.

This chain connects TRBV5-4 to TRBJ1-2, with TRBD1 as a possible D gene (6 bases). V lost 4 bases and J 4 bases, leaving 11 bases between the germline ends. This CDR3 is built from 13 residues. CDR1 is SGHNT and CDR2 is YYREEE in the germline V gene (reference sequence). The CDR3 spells CASSRGGSYGYTF. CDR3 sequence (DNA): TGTGCCAGCAGCCGCGGGGGCAGCTATGGCTACACCTTC.

CDR3 bases: TGTGCCTGGAGTATCACTTACGGACAGTCGGGTCAGCCCCAGCATTTT. Translating it yields CAWSITYGQSGQPQHF. The chain combines TRBV30 with TRBJ1-5, with D perhaps TRBD1 (6 bases). The V gene's germline CDR1 is GTSNPN and CDR2 SVGIG (reference sequence). The V end was cut by 2 bases, the J end by 6 bases, with 20 bases between. This CDR3 spans 16 amino acids.